Reported below is one T cell receptor (beta chain). The antigen remains unidentified. TCRdb's table, derived via immunoSEQ multiplex PCR, lists solely in-frame clones and lacks some. Among 72,000 or so clones, 90% to 95% were seen once, and the ten largest hold 8%. J was trimmed by 8 bases and V by 4 bases; bases with no gene match: 11. The germline CDR1 and CDR2 sequences are SGHRS and YFSETQ. The length of the CDR3 is 16 residues. Every one of the patients relapsed after autologous stem cell transplantation (brentuximab vedotin exposure was variable). The data belong to a study of PD-1 blockade in classical Hodgkin lymphoma. Points from the study as a whole: Reports indicated that newly diagnosed patients had lower baseline TCR diversity than healthy donors did. Complete responders' diversity at baseline resembled that of newly diagnosed patients. Significant TCR diversity gains by C4D1 occurred in CD4+ but not CD8+ cells.

The V and J genes are TRBV5-1 and TRBJ2-1; 11 bases are a match to TRBD2. The sequenced sample was peripheral blood mononuclear cells (PBMCs), obtained at baseline. This receptor was obtained from a human donor with classical Hodgkin lymphoma. The CDR3, as DNA: TGCGCCAGCAGCACGCCGGGACTAGCGGCAGACTATGAGCAGTTCTTC. This translates into CASSTPGLAADYEQFF. Filled out from reference TRBV5-1 and TRBJ2-1, the complete variable domain reads KAGVTQTPRYLIKTRGQQVTLSCSPISGHRSVSWYQQTPGQGLQFLFEYFSETQRNKGNFPGRFSGRQFSNSRSEMNVSTLELGDSALYLCASSTPGLAADYEQFFGPGTRLTVL.